What follows describes a single TCR beta chain. Which antigen it targets is not known. Per-base quality was not reported, and no clone a single base away is much larger than it. This sample is part of a study of a mutant IDH1 vaccine in newly diagnosed glioma (dated by TCRdb to about 2021). Study-level background: Patients received eight vaccinations in weeks 1, 3, 5, 7, 11, 15, 19 and 23, corresponding to visits V03 through V10. In the chemotherapy-containing groups, vaccination started alongside temozolomide cycles, whereas in patients who had radiotherapy alone it started 4-6 weeks after radiotherapy. Of the 32 patients who were treated, about 62% were male and roughly 38% were female, and the mean age was around 41 years. Prior to enrollment, standard therapy consisting of radiotherapy alone, temozolomide alone, or radiochemotherapy with temozolomide had been administered to patients, with the combination being received by most patients. Peripheral blood samples were drawn at six visits, namely V03 (baseline), V05, V07, V10, V12 and V13. Longitudinal TCRB deep sequencing was performed for fewer than 30 treated patients wherever samples were available for exploratory analyses. The investigation overall reported the following: Selection of PBMC samples for TCRB deep sequencing was based on availability. According to the authors, sample limitations meant that analyses of patient blood samples could not be reproduced. Immune responses induced by the vaccine were seen in around 93% of patients across multiple MHC alleles. Pseudoprogression seemed to be unrelated to changes in the top peripheral T cell clonotypes found by TCRB sequencing.

The junction carries 10 bases between V and J, which are trimmed by 1 base and 0 bases respectively. The cysteine opens and the phenylalanine closes a CDR3 of 15 amino acids. Left in the record is the CDR3 DNA by itself, 45 bases read in frame from the first base. Reading the germline V gene gives CDR1 SGHAT and CDR2 FQNNGV. Libraries were constructed by the immunoSEQ multiplex PCR assay. Following the manufacturer's protocol, the hsTCRB Kit was used to amplify rearranged TCR beta chain sequences. TCRB libraries were sequenced on an Illumina MiSeq. Per the source publication's procedure: The kit vendor's proprietary platform handled demultiplexing, trimming and gene mapping. TCRdb re-hosts the immuneACCESS table, in-frame sequences only. Its copies lack some clones; in the studies checked, an unresolved V gene accounts for under half of them, and the cause for the rest is not known. V, J and clone size derive from that table, while D and trimming were established from the DNA sequence. Recorded for this sample are tens of thousands of clones; approximately 85% of them occurred a single time. Around 1.5% of the sample comes from the top ten.

Read against the paper, the sample's time point label means: week 5, during vaccination. Every vaccine dose consisted of 300 ug of a 20-mer mutant IDH1 peptide in Montanide, administered subcutaneously together with topical imiquimod. Newly diagnosed WHO grade 3 or 4 IDH1-mutant astrocytomas showing loss of nuclear ATRX were present in the donors. The samples were drawn from NOA16, a multicentre, single-arm, open-label phase I trial in Germany that tested a mutant IDH1 peptide vaccine in humans for the first time. The DNeasy Blood and Tissue Kit was used to extract genomic DNA from EDTA blood for TCRB sequencing.

The sequence came from a man aged 40-49 years with glioma. This material consisted of PBMCs, taken from a glioma patient whose treatment included an IDH1 peptide vaccine. The V and J genes are TRBV11-2 and TRBJ2-7; 5 matching bases give a weak D call of TRBD1. DNA sequence: TGTGCCAGCAGCTTAGTTAGGGGCAGCTCCTACGAGCAGTACTTC. This is translated as CASSLVRGSSYEQYF.